Listed below are T cell receptor beta chains from one sample, sequenced in a study of blood T cell repertoires in COVID-19. Assay used: immunoSEQ multiplex PCR; TCRdb lists only in-frame clones, some missing. The table lists 90,000 to 150,000 clones, about 80% of them singletons. Sequencing was performed on peripheral blood. Receptor source: a woman older than 75 with acute or convalescent COVID-19. Each CDR3 is given with its conserved first and last residue. A D gene is named only where the DNA matches it firmly. Only part of the rows carry a size: once, few, many, or a class if the clone is expanded.

. | TRBJ2-1 | . | 13 | TRBV5-1 | TGCGCCAGCAGCCTCGGTGACAGAAATGAGCAGTTCTTC | CASSLGDRNEQFF
. | TRBJ1-2 | few | 14 | TRBV6-2/TRBV6-3 | TGTGCCAGCAGTTACCAGGGGAGAAACTATGGCTACACCTTC | CASSYQGRNYGYTF
. | TRBJ2-5 | . | 12 | TRBV5-1 | TGCGCCAGCAGCCCGGAGAGAGAGACCCAGTACTTC | CASSPERETQYF
. | TRBJ1-4 | . | 13 | TRBV2 | TGTGCCAGCACCGCGAGGTTATGGGAAAAACTGTTTTTT | CASTARLWEKLFF
. | TRBJ1-1 | few | 13 | TRBV7-3 | TGTGCCAGCAGCTTGAGAATGAACACTGAAGCTTTCTTT | CASSLRMNTEAFF
TRBD1 | TRBJ1-2 | . | 16 | TRBV19 | TGTGCCAGCCTTGACTCGGGACAGGGATCGGGCTATGGCTACACCTTC | CASLDSGQGSGYGYTF
. | TRBJ1-1 | few | 14 | TRBV5-4 | TGTGCCAGCAGCCGACCCCAGGGGAACACTGAAGCTTTCTTT | CASSRPQGNTEAFF
. | TRBJ1-1 | . | 12 | TRBV29-1 | TGCAGCGTTCAGGGGAAGAACACTGAAGCTTTCTTT | CSVQGKNTEAFF
. | TRBJ2-4 | . | 13 | TRBV3-1/TRBV3-2 | TGTGCCAGCAGCCAAGATTCGAGTAGAGGAGAGTACTTC | CASSQDSSRGEYF
. | TRBJ2-4 | . | 15 | TRBV5-4 | TGTGCCAGCAGCTCTGGGGCCACAGCCAAAAACATTCAGTACTTC | CASSSGATAKNIQYF
. | TRBJ2-3 | once | 13 | TRBV5-6 | TGTGCCAGCAGCAAACAACCGACAGATACGCAGTATTTT | CASSKQPTDTQYF
. | TRBJ2-2 | . | 15 | TRBV7-8 | TGTGCCAGCAGCTCTCGTCCAGGGAACACCGGGGAGCTGTTTTTT | CASSSRPGNTGELFF
. | TRBJ2-7 | . | 15 | TRBV6-2/TRBV6-3 | TGTGCCAGCAGTTACCCCCAGGGTCTGTCCTACGAGCAGTACTTC | CASSYPQGLSYEQYF
. | TRBJ2-1 | . | 15 | TRBV30 | TGTGCCTGGGGGCAGGGGTTCCGATCCTACAATGAGCAGTTCTTC | CAWGQGFRSYNEQFF
. | TRBJ1-2 | . | 15 | TRBV15 | TGTGCCACCAGCAGAGATGCGAGCGGAGGATATGGCTACACCTTC | CATSRDASGGYGYTF
. | TRBJ1-1 | . | 13 | TRBV5-1 | TGCGCCAGCAGCCGTAAATCGGACACTGAAGCTTTCTTT | CASSRKSDTEAFF
. | TRBJ1-6 | . | 16 | TRBV5-4 | TGTGCCAGCAGCTTGGGGCCGAGCCTAGATAATTCACCCCTCCACTTT | CASSLGPSLDNSPLHF
TRBD2 | TRBJ2-5 | once | 16 | TRBV5-1 | TGCGCCAGCAGCTTACCTAGCGGGGGGCCCCAGGAGACCCAGTACTTC | CASSLPSGGPQETQYF
TRBD1 | TRBJ1-1 | . | 15 | TRBV7-2 | TGTGCCAGCAGCTTAGCAGGGGGGACAGGGGGCTTTGCTTTCTTT | CASSLAGGTGGFAFF
. | TRBJ2-1 | . | 15 | TRBV5-4 | TGTGCCAGCAGCAGACGGGAGAGCTCCTACAATGAGCAGTTCTTC | CASSRRESSYNEQFF
TRBD2 | TRBJ2-7 | . | 14 | TRBV5-1 | TGCGCCAGCAGCTCCGGGACTAGCGTTTACGAGCAGTACTTC | CASSSGTSVYEQYF
TRBD1 | TRBJ2-7 | . | 16 | TRBV7-9 | TGTGCCAGCAGCTTAGCCCCCGGGACAGGGGTCTACGAGCAGTACTTC | CASSLAPGTGVYEQYF
TRBD2 | TRBJ2-1 | . | 16 | TRBV28 | TGTGCCAGCAGTTTGTCACTAGCGGGAGAGGTTAATGAGCAGTTCTTC | CASSLSLAGEVNEQFF
. | TRBJ1-1 | . | 12 | TRBV19 | TGTGCCAGTATAGACGGGTACACTGAAGCTTTCTTT | CASIDGYTEAFF
. | TRBJ2-2 | . | 16 | TRBV11-2 | TGTGCCAGCAGCGGGGGGGCTAGGACGAGCACCGGGGAGCTGTTTTTT | CASSGGARTSTGELFF
TRBD1 | TRBJ1-4 | . | 14 | TRBV19 | TGTGCCAGTAGTGCAGACAGGGACGGGACAAAACTGTTTTTT | CASSADRDGTKLFF
TRBD2 | TRBJ2-7 | . | 17 | TRBV19 | TGTGCCAGTAGTAAGGGTCTAGCGGGACGATACTCCTACGAGCAGTACTTC | CASSKGLAGRYSYEQYF
TRBD2 | TRBJ2-3 | . | 16 | TRBV27 | TGTGCCAGCAGCCGAGGGACTAGCGGCGCCACAGATACGCAGTATTTT | CASSRGTSGATDTQYF
. | TRBJ1-2 | . | 13 | TRBV9 | TGTGCCAGCAGCGTACAGGGAAGGTATGGCTACACCTTC | CASSVQGRYGYTF
TRBD1 | TRBJ2-5 | . | 13 | TRBV5-1 | TGCGCCAGCAGCGAAACAGGGGGGAAGACCCAGTACTTC | CASSETGGKTQYF
TRBD1 | TRBJ1-2 | few | 15 | TRBV6-6 | TGTGCCAGCAGTTCGAACCAAGGGACAGGTTATGGCTACACCTTC | CASSSNQGTGYGYTF
. | TRBJ1-1 | few | 13 | TRBV7-9 | TGTGCCAGCAGCTTAGGTTCAGGGAATAAAGCTTTCTTT | CASSLGSGNKAFF
TRBD1 | TRBJ2-7 | once | 15 | TRBV19 | TGTGCCAGTAGTACTTGGGACAGGGGACCCTACGAGCAGTACTTC | CASSTWDRGPYEQYF
TRBD2 | TRBJ2-3 | . | 14 | TRBV7-2 | TGTGCCAGCAGCCTGACTAGCTTCTCAGATACGCAGTATTTT | CASSLTSFSDTQYF
TRBD1 | TRBJ1-4 | . | 15 | TRBV28 | TGTGCCAGCAGCTCGGGACAGGGGGTTGCGGAAAAACTGTTTTTT | CASSSGQGVAEKLFF
TRBD1 | TRBJ1-4 | . | 13 | TRBV28 | TGTGCCAGCAGGACAGGGCTAGCGCCAAAACTGTTTTTT | CASRTGLAPKLFF
TRBD2 | TRBJ2-3 | . | 14 | TRBV24-1 | TGTGCCACCCGACTAGCGGGGAGCACAGATACGCAGTATTTT | CATRLAGSTDTQYF
TRBD1 | TRBJ1-4 | . | 13 | TRBV5-4 | TGTGCCAGTGGGACAGGATTGCGGGAAAAACTGTTTTTT | CASGTGLREKLFF
TRBD1 | TRBJ2-1 | . | 16 | TRBV7-3 | TGTGCCAGCAGCTTAACGGGGGCAGGGGGCCTCAATGAGCAGTTCTTC | CASSLTGAGGLNEQFF
. | TRBJ1-1 | . | 12 | TRBV28 | TGTGCCAGCAGCAGGGCCAACACTGAAGCTTTCTTT | CASSRANTEAFF
. | TRBJ2-7 | . | 14 | TRBV28 | TGTGCCAGCAGTTTAGCGGGACGAGCCTACGAGCAGTACTTC | CASSLAGRAYEQYF
TRBD2 | TRBJ2-3 | few | 17 | TRBV2 | TGTGCCAGCAGTGAAGGCCCTAGCGGGTGGCGCACAGATACGCAGTATTTT | CASSEGPSGWRTDTQYF
TRBD1 | TRBJ1-1 | . | 15 | TRBV6-6 | TGTGCCAGCAGCCCCGACGGGGACAGGAACACTGAAGCTTTCTTT | CASSPDGDRNTEAFF
TRBD2 | TRBJ2-7 | few | 15 | TRBV19 | TGTGCCAGTAGTATACTAGCGGGGGGCGCCTACGAGCAGTACTTC | CASSILAGGAYEQYF
. | TRBJ1-1 | . | 14 | TRBV2 | TGTGCCAGCAGTGAAGCGGAGGCCAACACTGAAGCTTTCTTT | CASSEAEANTEAFF